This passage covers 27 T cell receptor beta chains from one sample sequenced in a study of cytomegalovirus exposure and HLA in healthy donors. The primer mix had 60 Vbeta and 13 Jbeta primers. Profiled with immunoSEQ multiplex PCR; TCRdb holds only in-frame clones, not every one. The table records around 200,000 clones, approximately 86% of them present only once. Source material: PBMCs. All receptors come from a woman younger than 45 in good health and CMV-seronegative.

The CDR3 coding sequence is TGTGCCAGCAAGCCTCGTCACAGGACAGATACGCAGTATTTT. Protein sequence: CASKPRHRTDTQYF. This sequence joins TRBV6-5 and TRBJ2-3; a weak D match, TRBD1 (5 bases). The CDR3 sequence is 14 residues long. The V gene's germline CDR1 is MNHEY and CDR2 SVGAGI. V was shortened by 7 bases and J by 3 bases, with 14 bases between the two germline ends.

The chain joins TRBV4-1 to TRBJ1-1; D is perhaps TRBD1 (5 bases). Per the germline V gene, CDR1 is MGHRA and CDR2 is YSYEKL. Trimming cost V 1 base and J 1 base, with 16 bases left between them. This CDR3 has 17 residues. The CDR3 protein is CASSQGRVGARNTEAFF. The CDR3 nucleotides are TGCGCCAGCAGCCAAGGGAGGGTTGGGGCGAGGAACACTGAAGCTTTCTTT.

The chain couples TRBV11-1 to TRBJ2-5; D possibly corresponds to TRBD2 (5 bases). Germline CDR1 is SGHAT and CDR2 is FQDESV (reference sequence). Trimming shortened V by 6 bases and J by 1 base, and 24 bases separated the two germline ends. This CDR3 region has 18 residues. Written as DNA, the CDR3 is TGTGCCAGCAGGCGAGGTGGGCCGAGGGTTCGACCCCAAGAGACCCAGTACTTC. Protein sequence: CASRRGGPRVRPQETQYF.

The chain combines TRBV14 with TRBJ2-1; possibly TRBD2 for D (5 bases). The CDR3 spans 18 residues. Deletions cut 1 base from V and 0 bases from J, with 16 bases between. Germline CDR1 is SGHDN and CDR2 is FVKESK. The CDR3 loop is CASSQVGRAASSYNEQFF. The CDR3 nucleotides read TGTGCCAGCAGCCAAGTAGGTAGAGCGGCTAGCTCCTACAATGAGCAGTTCTTC. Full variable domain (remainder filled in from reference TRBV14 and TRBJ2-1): EAGVTQFPSHSVIEKGQTVTLRCDPISGHDNLYWYRRVMGKEIKFLLHFVKESKQDESGMPNNRFLAERTGGTYSTLKVQPAELEDSGVYFCASSQVGRAASSYNEQFFGPGTRLTVL.

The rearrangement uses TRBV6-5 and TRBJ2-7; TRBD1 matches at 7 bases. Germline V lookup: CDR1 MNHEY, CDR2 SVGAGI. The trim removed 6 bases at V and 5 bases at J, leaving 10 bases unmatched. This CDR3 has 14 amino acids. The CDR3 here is CASREQGKFDEQYF. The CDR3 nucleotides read TGTGCCAGCAGGGAACAGGGGAAATTTGACGAGCAGTACTTC.

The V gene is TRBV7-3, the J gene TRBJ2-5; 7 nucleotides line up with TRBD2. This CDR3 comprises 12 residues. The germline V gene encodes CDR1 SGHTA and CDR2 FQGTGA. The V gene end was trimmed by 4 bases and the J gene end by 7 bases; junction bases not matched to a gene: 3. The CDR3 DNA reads TGTGCCAGCAGCTCATCGGGGGGGACCCAGTACTTC. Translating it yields CASSSSGGTQYF. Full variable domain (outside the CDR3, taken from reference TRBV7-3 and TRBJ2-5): GAGVSQTPSNKVTEKGKYVELRCDPISGHTALYWYRQSLGQGPEFLIYFQGTGAADDSGLPNDRFFAVRPEGSVSTLKIQRTERGDSAVYLCASSSSGGTQYFGPGTRLLVL.

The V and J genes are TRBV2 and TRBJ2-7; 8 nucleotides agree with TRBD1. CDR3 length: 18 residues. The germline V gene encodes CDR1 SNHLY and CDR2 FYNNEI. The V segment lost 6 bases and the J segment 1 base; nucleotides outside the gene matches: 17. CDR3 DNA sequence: TGTGCCAGCAGGACTCCTGGGGACAGGCGAGACCCTTCCTACGAGCAGTACTTC. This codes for CASRTPGDRRDPSYEQYF.

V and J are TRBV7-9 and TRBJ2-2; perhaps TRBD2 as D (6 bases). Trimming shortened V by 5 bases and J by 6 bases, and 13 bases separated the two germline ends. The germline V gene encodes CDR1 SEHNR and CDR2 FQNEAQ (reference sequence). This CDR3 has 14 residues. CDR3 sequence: CASSPNGGPGELFF. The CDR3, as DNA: TGTGCCAGCAGCCCTAATGGAGGGCCCGGGGAGCTGTTTTTT.

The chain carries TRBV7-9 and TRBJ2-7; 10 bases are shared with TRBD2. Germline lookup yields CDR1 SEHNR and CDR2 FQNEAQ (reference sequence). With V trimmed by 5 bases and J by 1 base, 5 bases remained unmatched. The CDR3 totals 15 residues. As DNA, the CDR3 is TGTGCCAGCAGCAAGCTAGCGGGAGTGTCCTACGAGCAGTACTTC. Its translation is CASSKLAGVSYEQYF.

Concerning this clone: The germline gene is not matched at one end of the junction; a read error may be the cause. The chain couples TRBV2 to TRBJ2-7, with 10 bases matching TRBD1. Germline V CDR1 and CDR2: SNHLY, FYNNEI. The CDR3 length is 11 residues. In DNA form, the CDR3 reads TGTGCCAGCAGTAACCTCGGGACAGGGGACTTC. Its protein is CASSNLGTGDF.

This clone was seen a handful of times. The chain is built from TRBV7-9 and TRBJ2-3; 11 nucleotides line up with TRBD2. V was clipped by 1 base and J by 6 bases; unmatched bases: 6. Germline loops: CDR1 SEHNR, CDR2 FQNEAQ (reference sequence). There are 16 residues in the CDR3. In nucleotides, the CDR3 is TGTGCCAGCAGCTTAGGTCTAGCGGGAGGATCGGATACGCAGTATTTT. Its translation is CASSLGLAGGSDTQYF.

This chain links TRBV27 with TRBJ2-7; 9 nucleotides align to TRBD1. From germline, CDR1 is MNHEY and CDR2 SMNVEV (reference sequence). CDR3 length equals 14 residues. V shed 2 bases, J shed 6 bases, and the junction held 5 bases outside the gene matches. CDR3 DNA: TGTGCCAGCAGTTTAGCCGGGACAGGGAGCGAGCAGTACTTC. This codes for CASSLAGTGSEQYF.

DNA of the CDR3: TGTGCCAGCAGTGGGGCAGGGGGCGGATATGGCTACACCTTC. Its protein product is CASSGAGGGYGYTF. The chain carries TRBV6-1 and TRBJ1-2; 8 bases agree with TRBD1. The V and J ends lost 4 bases and 5 bases, in that order; junction bases with no gene match: 6. The CDR3 loop spans 14 amino acids. The V gene's germline CDR1 is MNHNS and CDR2 SASEGT.

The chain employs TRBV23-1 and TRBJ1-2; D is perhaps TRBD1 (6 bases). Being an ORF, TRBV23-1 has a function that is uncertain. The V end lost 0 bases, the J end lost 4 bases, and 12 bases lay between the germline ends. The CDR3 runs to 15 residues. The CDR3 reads CASSQSATGIYGYTF. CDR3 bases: TGCGCCAGCAGTCAATCGGCAACAGGGATCTATGGCTACACCTTC.

CDR3 in DNA: TGTGCCAGCAGTTTAAAACAGGACCTCACAGATACGCAGTATTTT. Its protein product is CASSLKQDLTDTQYF. This rearrangement joins TRBV27 to TRBJ2-3; tentatively, D is TRBD1 (5 bases). CDR1 and CDR2 from the germline V gene are MNHEY and SMNVEV (reference sequence). The length of the CDR3 is 15 residues. V lost 2 bases to trimming and J lost 2 bases, with 11 bases between them.

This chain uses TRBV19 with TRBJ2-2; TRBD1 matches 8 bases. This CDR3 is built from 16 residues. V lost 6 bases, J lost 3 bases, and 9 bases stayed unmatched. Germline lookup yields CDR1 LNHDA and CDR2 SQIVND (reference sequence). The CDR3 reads CASRPLGQGDTGELFF. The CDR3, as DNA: TGTGCCAGTAGACCATTAGGACAGGGTGACACCGGGGAGCTGTTTTTT.

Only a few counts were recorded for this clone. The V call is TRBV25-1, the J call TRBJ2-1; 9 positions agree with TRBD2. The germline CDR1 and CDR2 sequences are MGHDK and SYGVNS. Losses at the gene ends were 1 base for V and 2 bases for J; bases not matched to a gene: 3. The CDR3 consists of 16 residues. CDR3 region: CASSEWGGRAYNEQFF. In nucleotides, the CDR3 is TGTGCCAGCAGTGAATGGGGCGGGAGGGCCTACAATGAGCAGTTCTTC.

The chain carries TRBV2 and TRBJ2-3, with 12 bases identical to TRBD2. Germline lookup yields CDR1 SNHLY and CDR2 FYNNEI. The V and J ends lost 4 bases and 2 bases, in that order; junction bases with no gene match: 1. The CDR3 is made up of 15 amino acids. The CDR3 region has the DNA TGTGCCAGCAGTGGGACTAGCGGGACCACAGATACGCAGTATTTT. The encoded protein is CASSGTSGTTDTQYF.

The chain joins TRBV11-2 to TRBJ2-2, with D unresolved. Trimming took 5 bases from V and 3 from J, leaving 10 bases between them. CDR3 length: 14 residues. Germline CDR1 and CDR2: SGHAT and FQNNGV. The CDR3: CASSPSPDTGELFF. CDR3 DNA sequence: TGTGCCAGCAGCCCCTCCCCGGACACCGGGGAGCTGTTTTTT.

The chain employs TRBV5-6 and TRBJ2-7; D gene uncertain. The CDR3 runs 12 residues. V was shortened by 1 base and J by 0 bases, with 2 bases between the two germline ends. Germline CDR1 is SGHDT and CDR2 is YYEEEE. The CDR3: CASSLLSYEQYF. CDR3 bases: TGTGCCAGCAGCTTGCTCTCCTACGAGCAGTACTTC.

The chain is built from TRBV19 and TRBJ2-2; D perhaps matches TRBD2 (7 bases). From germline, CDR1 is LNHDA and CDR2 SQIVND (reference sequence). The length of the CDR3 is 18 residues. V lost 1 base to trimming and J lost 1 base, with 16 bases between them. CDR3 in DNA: TGTGCCAGTAGTATAGGCCGCGGGGGCCGAGGGAACACCGGGGAGCTGTTTTTT. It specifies CASSIGRGGRGNTGELFF.

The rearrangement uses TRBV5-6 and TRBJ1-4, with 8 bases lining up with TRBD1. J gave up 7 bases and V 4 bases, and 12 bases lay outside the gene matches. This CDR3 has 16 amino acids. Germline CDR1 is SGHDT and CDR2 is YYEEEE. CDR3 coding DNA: TGTGCCAGCAGCCCTCGGACAGGGCAGTGGGGTGAAAAACTGTTTTTT. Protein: CASSPRTGQWGEKLFF.

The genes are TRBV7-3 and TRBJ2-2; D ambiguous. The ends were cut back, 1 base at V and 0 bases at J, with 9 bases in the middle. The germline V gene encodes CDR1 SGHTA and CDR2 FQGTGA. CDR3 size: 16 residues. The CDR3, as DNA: TGTGCCAGCAGCTTAAAGCCTTTTACGAACACCGGGGAGCTGTTTTTT. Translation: CASSLKPFTNTGELFF. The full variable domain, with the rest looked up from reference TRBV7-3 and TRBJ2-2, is GAGVSQTPSNKVTEKGKYVELRCDPISGHTALYWYRQSLGQGPEFLIYFQGTGAADDSGLPNDRFFAVRPEGSVSTLKIQRTERGDSAVYLCASSLKPFTNTGELFFGEGSRLTVL.

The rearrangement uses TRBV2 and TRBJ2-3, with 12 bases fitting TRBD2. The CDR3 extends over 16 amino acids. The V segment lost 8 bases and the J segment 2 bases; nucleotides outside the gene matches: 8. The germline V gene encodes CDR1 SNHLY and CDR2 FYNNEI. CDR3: CASCRLAGAITDTQYF. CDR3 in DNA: TGTGCCAGCTGCAGACTAGCGGGAGCCATCACAGATACGCAGTATTTT.

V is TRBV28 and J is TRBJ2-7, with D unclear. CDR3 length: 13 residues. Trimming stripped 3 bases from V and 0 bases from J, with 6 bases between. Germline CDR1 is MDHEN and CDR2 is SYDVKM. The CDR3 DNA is TGTGCCAGCAGTTTTGCGCCCTCCTACGAGCAGTACTTC. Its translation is CASSFAPSYEQYF.

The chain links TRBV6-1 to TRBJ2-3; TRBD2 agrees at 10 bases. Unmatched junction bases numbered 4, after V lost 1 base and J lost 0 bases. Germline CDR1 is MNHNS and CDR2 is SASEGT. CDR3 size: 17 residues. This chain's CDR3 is CASSEGRGLASTDTQYF. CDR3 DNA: TGTGCCAGCAGTGAAGGAAGGGGACTAGCGAGCACAGATACGCAGTATTTT.

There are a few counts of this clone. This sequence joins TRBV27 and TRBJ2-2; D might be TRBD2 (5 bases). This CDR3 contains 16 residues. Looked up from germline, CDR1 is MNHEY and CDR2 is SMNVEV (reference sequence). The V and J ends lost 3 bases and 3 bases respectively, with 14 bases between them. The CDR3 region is CASSFFAGVDTGELFF. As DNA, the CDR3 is TGTGCCAGCAGTTTTTTTGCCGGGGTTGACACCGGGGAGCTGTTTTTT.